This T cell receptor beta chain was retrieved from a study of blood T cell repertoires in COVID-19. Trimming took off 0 bases at V and 6 bases at J, with 6 bases between the two ends. Germline V gene lookup returns CDR1 MNHNY and CDR2 SVGAGI (reference sequence). The CDR3 sequence is 13 residues long. How the authors handled the data: Amplifying reference gene primers gave estimates of nucleated cell counts. The assay was immunoSEQ multiplex PCR, and TCRdb's table has in-frame clones only and misses some. V, J and clone size are taken as reported in that table, and D and trimming were inferred from the DNA itself. Of 230,000 or so clones in the sample, roughly 76% were seen once.

The rearrangement links TRBV6-6 to TRBJ1-3; no firm D call. The sequence was obtained from a woman of 80 years or more with COVID-19, enrolled during active disease. Material: peripheral blood. CDR3 in DNA: TGTGCCAGCAGTTACTCCGCGGAAAACACCATATATTTT. Its translation is CASSYSAENTIYF.